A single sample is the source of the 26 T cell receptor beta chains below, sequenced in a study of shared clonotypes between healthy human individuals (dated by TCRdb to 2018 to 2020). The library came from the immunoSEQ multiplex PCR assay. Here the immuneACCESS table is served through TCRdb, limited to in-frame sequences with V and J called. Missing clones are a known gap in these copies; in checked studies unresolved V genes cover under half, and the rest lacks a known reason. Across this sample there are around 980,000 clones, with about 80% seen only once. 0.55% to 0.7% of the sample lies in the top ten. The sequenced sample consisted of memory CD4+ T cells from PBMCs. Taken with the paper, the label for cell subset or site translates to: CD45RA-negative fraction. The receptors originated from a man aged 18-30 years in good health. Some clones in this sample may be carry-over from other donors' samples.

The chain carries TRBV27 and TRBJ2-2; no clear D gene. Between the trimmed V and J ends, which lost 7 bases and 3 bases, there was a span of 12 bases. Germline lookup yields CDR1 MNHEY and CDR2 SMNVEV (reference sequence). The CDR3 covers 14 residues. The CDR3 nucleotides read TGTGCCAGCATTTTCCAGAGCTACACCGGGGAGCTGTTTTTT. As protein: CASIFQSYTGELFF.

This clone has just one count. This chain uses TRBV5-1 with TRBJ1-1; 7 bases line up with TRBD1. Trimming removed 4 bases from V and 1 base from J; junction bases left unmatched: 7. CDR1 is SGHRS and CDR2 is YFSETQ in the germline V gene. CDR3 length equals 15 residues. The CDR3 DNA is TGCGCCAGCAGCACCGCGACAGGGTGGAACACTGAAGCTTTCTTT. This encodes CASSTATGWNTEAFF.

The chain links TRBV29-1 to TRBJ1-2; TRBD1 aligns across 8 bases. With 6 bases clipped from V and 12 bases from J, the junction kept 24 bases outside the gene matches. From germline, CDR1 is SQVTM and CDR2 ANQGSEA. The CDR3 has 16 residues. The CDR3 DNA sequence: TGCAGCGTGACCAACCCACAGACAGGGGTGGTGGAGGGGGACACCTTC. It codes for CSVTNPQTGVVEGDTF. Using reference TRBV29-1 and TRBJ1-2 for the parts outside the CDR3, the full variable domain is SAVISQKPSRDICQRGTSLTIQCQVDSQVTMMFWYRQQPGQSLTLIATANQGSEATYESGFVIDKFPISRPNLTFSTLTVSNMSPEDSSIYLCSVTNPQTGVVEGDTFGSGTRLTVV.

Written as DNA, the CDR3 is TGTGCTAGTGGTCGAGATGGACTAGCTTGGAACACCGGGGAGCTGTTTTTT. It yields the protein CASGRDGLAWNTGELFF. V gene TRBV12-5 combines with J gene TRBJ2-2, with 8 bases fitting TRBD2. V shed 5 bases and J 1 base; nucleotides not matched to a gene: 9. The CDR3 sequence is 17 residues long. Looked up from germline, CDR1 is LGHNT and CDR2 is FRNRAP.

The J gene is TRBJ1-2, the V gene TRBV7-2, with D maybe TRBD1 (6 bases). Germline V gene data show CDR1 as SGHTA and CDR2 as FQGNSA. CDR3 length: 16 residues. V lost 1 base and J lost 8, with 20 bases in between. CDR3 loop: CASSLVGTSQLGGYTF. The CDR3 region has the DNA TGTGCCAGCAGCTTAGTCGGGACATCGCAGCTTGGAGGCTACACCTTC.

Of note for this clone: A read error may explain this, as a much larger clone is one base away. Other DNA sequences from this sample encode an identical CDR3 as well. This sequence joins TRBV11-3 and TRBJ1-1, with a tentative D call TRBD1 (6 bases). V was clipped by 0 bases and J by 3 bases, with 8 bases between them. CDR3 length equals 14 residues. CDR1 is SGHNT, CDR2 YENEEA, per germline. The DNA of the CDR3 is TGTGCCAGCAGCTTAGAGGGGGCGGACACTGAAGCTTTCTTT. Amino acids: CASSLEGADTEAFF.

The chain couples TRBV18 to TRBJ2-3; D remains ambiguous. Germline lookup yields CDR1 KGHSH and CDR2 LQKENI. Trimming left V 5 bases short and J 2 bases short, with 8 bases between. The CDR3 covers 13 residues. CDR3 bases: TGTGCCAGCTCATCAAGTTCCACAGATACGCAGTATTTT. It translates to CASSSSSTDTQYF.

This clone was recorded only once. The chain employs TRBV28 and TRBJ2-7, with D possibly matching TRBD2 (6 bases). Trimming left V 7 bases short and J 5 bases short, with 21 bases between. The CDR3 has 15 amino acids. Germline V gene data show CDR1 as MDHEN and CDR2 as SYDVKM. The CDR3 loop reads CASTPPRGYGDEQYF. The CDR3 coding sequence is TGTGCCAGCACTCCCCCCCGGGGGTACGGGGACGAGCAGTACTTC.

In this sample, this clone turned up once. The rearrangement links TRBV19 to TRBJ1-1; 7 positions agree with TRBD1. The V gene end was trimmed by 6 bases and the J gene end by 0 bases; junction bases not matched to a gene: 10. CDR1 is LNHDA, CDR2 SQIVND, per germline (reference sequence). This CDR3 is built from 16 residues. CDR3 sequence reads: CASRRDSYIMNTEAFF. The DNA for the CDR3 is TGTGCCAGTAGACGGGACAGTTATATCATGAACACTGAAGCTTTCTTT.

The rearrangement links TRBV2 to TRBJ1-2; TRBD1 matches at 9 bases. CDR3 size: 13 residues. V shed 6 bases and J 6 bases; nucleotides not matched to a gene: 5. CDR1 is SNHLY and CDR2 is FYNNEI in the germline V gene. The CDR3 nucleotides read TGTGCCAGCAGGGACAGGGGAATCGATGGCTACACCTTC. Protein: CASRDRGIDGYTF.

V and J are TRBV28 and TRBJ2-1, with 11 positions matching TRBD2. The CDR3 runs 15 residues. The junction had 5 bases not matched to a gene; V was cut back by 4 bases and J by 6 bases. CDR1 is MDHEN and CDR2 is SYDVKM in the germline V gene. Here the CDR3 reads CASSSLAGDSNEQFF. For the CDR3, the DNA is TGTGCCAGCAGTTCACTAGCGGGAGACTCCAATGAGCAGTTCTTC.

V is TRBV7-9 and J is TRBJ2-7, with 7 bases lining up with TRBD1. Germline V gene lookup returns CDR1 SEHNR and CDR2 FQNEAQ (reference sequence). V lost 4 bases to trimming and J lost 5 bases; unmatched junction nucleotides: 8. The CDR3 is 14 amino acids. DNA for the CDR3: TGTGCCAGCAGCTCGCAGACAGGGTTCCACGAGCAGTACTTC. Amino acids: CASSSQTGFHEQYF.

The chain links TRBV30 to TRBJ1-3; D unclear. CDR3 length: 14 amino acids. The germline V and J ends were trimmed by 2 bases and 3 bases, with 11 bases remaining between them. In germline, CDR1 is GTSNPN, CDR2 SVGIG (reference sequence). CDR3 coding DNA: TGTGCCTGGAGTCCAAATCGGGGTGGAAACACCATATATTTT. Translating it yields CAWSPNRGGNTIYF.

Here the CDR3 reads CASSHQGQIYEQYF. CDR3 nucleotides: TGTGCCAGCAGTCACCAGGGACAGATCTACGAGCAGTACTTC. V usage is TRBV5-4 and J usage is TRBJ2-7, with 7 bases that match TRBD1. Unmatched junction bases numbered 8, after V lost 5 bases and J lost 3 bases. Looked up from germline, CDR1 is SGHNT and CDR2 is YYREEE (reference sequence). This CDR3 is 14 amino acids long. Based on the CDR3 plus reference TRBV5-4 and TRBJ2-7, the full variable domain is ETGVTQSPTHLIKTRGQQVTLRCSSQSGHNTVSWYQQALGQGPQFIFQYYREEENGRGNFPPRFSGLQFPNYSSELNVNALELDDSALYLCASSHQGQIYEQYFGPGTRLTVT.

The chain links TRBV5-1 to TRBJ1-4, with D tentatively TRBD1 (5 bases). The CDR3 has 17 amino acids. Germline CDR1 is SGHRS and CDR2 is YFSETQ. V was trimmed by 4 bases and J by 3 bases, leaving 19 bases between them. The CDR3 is CASSPGTDPRANEKLFF. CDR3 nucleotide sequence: TGCGCCAGCAGCCCAGGGACCGATCCGCGGGCTAATGAAAAACTGTTTTTT.

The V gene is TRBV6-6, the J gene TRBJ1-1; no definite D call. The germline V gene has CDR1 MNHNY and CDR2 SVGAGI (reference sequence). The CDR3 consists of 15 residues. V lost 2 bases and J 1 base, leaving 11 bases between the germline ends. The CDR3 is CASSYGGSRNTEAFF. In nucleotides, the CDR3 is TGTGCCAGCAGTTACGGAGGGAGTAGGAACACTGAAGCTTTCTTT.

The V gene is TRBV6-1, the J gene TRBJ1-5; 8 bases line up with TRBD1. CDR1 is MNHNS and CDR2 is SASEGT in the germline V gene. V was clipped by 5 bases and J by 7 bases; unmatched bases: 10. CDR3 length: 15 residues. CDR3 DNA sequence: TGTGCCAGCAGTTCTCCGGACAGGGTAATACAGCCCCAGCATTTT. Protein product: CASSSPDRVIQPQHF.

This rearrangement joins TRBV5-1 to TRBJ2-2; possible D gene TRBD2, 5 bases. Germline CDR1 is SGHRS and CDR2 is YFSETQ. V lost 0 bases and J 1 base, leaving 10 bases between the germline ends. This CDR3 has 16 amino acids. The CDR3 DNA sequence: TGCGCCAGCAGCTTGGGAGGGCTCTTGAACACCGGGGAGCTGTTTTTT. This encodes CASSLGGLLNTGELFF.

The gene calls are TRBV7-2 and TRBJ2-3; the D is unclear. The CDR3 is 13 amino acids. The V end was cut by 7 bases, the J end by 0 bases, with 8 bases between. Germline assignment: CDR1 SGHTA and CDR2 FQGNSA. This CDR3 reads CASNHDSTDTQYF. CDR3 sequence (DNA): TGTGCCAGCAACCACGACAGCACAGATACGCAGTATTTT.

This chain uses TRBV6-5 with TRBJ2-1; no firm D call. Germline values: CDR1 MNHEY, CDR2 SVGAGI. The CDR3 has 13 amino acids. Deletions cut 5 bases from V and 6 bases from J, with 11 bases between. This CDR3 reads CASSDQFINEQFF. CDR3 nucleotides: TGTGCCAGCAGTGACCAGTTTATCAATGAGCAGTTCTTC.

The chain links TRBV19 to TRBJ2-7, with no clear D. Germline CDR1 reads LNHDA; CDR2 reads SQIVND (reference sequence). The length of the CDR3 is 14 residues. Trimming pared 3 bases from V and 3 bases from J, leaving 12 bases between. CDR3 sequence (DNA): TGTGCCAGTAGTATCAAGGTTGACGGCTACGAGCAGTACTTC. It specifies CASSIKVDGYEQYF.

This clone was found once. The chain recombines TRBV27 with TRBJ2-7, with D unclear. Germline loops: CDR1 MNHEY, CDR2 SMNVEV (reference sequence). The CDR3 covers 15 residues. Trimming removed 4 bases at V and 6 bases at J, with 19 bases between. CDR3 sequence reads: CASSSRTGAVVEQYF. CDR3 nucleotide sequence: TGTGCCAGCAGTTCTCGGACCGGCGCGGTCGTCGAGCAGTACTTC.

Written as DNA, the CDR3 is TGCGCCACCGACAGGGGGTCAGATACGCAGTATTTT. Amino acid sequence: CATDRGSDTQYF. The V and J genes are TRBV23-1 and TRBJ2-3, with 9 bases matching TRBD1. TRBV23-1 is reported as an ORF; its role is uncertain. The CDR3 contains 12 residues. V dropped 10 bases and J dropped 4; count of bases not matched to a gene: 3.

CDR3 bases: TGTGCCAGCAGCGTAGGTCCGACGCAAGAAAAACTGTTTTTT. Protein sequence: CASSVGPTQEKLFF. J is TRBJ1-4 and V is TRBV9; no definite D call. This CDR3 is 14 amino acids long. Germline CDR1 SGDLS, CDR2 YYNGEE. V lost 0 bases and J lost 8, with 11 bases in between.

The CDR3 nucleotides read TGTGCCAGCAGCAAATTGTACAGGCATAGCAATCAGCCCCAGCATTTT. It codes for CASSKLYRHSNQPQHF. This rearrangement joins TRBV21-1 to TRBJ1-5; the table's D call, TRBD1, was not checked against the DNA. TRBV21-1 is a pseudogene locus. This CDR3 is 16 amino acids long.

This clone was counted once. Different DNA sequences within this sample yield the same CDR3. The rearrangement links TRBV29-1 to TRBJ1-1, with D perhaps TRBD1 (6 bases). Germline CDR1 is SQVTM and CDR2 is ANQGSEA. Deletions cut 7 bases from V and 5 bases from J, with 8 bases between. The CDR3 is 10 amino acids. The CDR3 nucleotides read TGCAGCGGGACAGTGACTGAAGCTTTCTTT. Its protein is CSGTVTEAFF.